One and the same sample provided the 14 T cell receptor beta chains below, sequenced in a study of post-analysis software for immune sequencing data. Study outcomes and limitations: Roughly five TRBV segments were more frequent in patients than controls; TRBV5-6, TRBV5-1 and TRBV20-1 belonged to this group.

Unique molecular identifiers tagged the TCR beta cDNA libraries. Via MiXCR, TCRdb re-called the PCR reads, giving one row per CDR3 protein. Of approximately 360,000 distinct CDR3 sequences listed, roughly 35% are singletons. These receptors have no identified antigens. Source material: blood. These receptors came from a girl under 18 with multiple sclerosis.

Comment on this clonotype: The junction and the germline gene differ at one end; a read error may be behind it. V usage is TRBV6-5 and J usage is TRBJ2-7, with D perhaps TRBD2 (7 bases). Germline CDR1 MNHEY, CDR2 SVGAGI. This CDR3 region has 17 residues. The CDR3 spells CASSLRLGGGPPYEQYF. The CDR3 nucleotides read TGTGCTAGCAGTTTACGGTTAGGGGGGGGGCCCCCTTACGAGCAGTACTTC.

The chain is built from TRBV12-3 or TRBV12-4 and TRBJ1-5, with D possibly matching TRBD1 (5 bases). The CDR3 has 15 residues. V lost 2 bases to trimming and J lost 4 bases, with 12 bases between them. CDR3 sequence (DNA): TGTGCCAGCAGTTTACCCAACGGGGGGAATCAGCCCCAGCATTTT. Protein sequence: CASSLPNGGNQPQHF.

The gene calls are TRBV29-1 and TRBJ2-2; a possible D gene is TRBD1 (6 bases). V lost 4 bases and J 6 bases, leaving 18 bases between the germline ends. Germline CDR1 is SQVTM and CDR2 is ANQGSEA. The CDR3 length is 15 residues. CDR3 protein: CSVASSTGQSGELFF. DNA of the CDR3: TGCAGCGTTGCATCATCAACAGGGCAGTCCGGGGAGCTGTTTTTT.

The sample holds a few counts of this clonotype. The DNA for the CDR3 is TGTGCCAGCAGCAGTCCCCTTTACAGAGAGCAGTACTTC. Its protein product is CASSSPLYREQYF. The genes are TRBV7-2 and TRBJ2-7; D gene unclear. V gave up 5 bases and J gave up 7 bases, with 15 bases separating them. CDR3 length equals 13 residues. Germline CDR1 reads SGHTA; CDR2 reads FQGNSA. Full variable domain (missing parts from reference TRBV7-2 and TRBJ2-7): GAGVSQSPSNKVTEKGKDVELRCDPISGHTALYWYRQSLGQGLEFLIYFQGNSAPDKSGLPSDRFSAERTGGSVSTLTIQRTQQEDSAVYLCASSSPLYREQYFGPGTRLTVT.

V and J are TRBV12-3 or TRBV12-4 and TRBJ2-1; D may be TRBD1 or TRBD2 (5 bases each). V lost 0 bases and J lost 8, with 11 bases in between. This CDR3 has 14 amino acids. CDR3 DNA sequence: TGTGCCAGCAGTTTAGCGGGACCCACGGATGAGCAGTTCTTC. This codes for CASSLAGPTDEQFF.

This clonotype was observed a handful of times. J is TRBJ2-2 and V is TRBV5-1; D perhaps matches TRBD1 (6 bases). V was clipped by 7 bases and J by 7 bases, with 20 bases between them. The CDR3 spans 15 residues. Germline V lookup: CDR1 SGHRS, CDR2 YFSETQ. The CDR3 loop reads CASGPAGTRVGELFF. The CDR3 DNA is TGCGCCAGCGGACCAGCAGGGACACGAGTCGGGGAGCTGTTTTTT. Together with reference TRBV5-1 and TRBJ2-2, the CDR3 gives the full variable domain: KAGVTQTPRYLIKTRGQQVTLSCSPISGHRSVSWYQQTPGQGLQFLFEYFSETQRNKGNFPGRFSGRQFSNSRSEMNVSTLELGDSALYLCASGPAGTRVGELFFGEGSRLTVL.

The rearrangement links TRBV28 to TRBJ2-7; no definite D call. Trimming shortened V by 3 bases and J by 3 bases, and 6 bases separated the two germline ends. This CDR3 has 12 residues. Germline CDR1 and CDR2: MDHEN and SYDVKM. The CDR3 bases are TGTGCCAGCAGTTTGATAAACTACGAGCAGTACTTC. Protein: CASSLINYEQYF.

This clonotype came up a few times. V gene TRBV6-5 combines with J gene TRBJ2-5; the D is unclear. From germline, CDR1 is MNHEY and CDR2 SVGAGI. The CDR3 runs to 14 residues. Between the trimmed V and J ends, which lost 6 bases and 1 base, there was a span of 12 bases. CDR3 amino acids: CASSPRAIQETQYF. The CDR3 nucleotides read TGTGCCAGCAGCCCAAGAGCTATCCAAGAGACCCAGTACTTC.

This clonotype was seen more than once but under ten times. The chain links TRBV7-2 to TRBJ2-3, with a weak D call TRBD2 (6 bases). CDR3 length: 15 residues. V lost 3 bases and J 4 bases, leaving 14 bases between the germline ends. In germline, CDR1 is SGHTA, CDR2 FQGNSA. CDR3 DNA: TGTGCCAGCAGCTTTTCCAGACTAGTATCAGATACGCAGTATTTT. Its protein is CASSFSRLVSDTQYF.

This clonotype was recorded a few times. The chain links TRBV12-3 or TRBV12-4 to TRBJ1-2, with D maybe TRBD1 (6 bases). This CDR3 has 14 amino acids. V lost 3 bases and J lost 7, with 15 bases in between. The CDR3 sequence is CASSLEQGRGGYTF. The DNA for the CDR3 is TGTGCCAGCAGTTTGGAACAGGGTAGGGGTGGCTACACCTTC.

Here the CDR3 DNA reads TGTGCCAGCAGTCCCCGCCTCCACGAGCAGTACTTC. Translation gives CASSPRLHEQYF. The chain is built from TRBV7-2 and TRBJ2-7; D remains ambiguous. V dropped 6 bases and J dropped 5 bases, with 11 bases sitting between them. Germline V gene data show CDR1 as SGHTA and CDR2 as FQGNSA. The CDR3 is 12 residues long.

This clonotype was observed a few times. This rearrangement joins TRBV20-1 to TRBJ1-1; tentative D call: TRBD1 (5 bases). Deletions cut 6 bases from V and 11 bases from J, with 19 bases between. Germline V CDR1 and CDR2: DFQATT, SNEGSKA (reference sequence). This CDR3 comprises 12 residues. The CDR3 DNA reads TGCAGTGCCAGGGCGTCCCTAACCTCGGCTTTCTTT. As protein: CSARASLTSAFF.

This clonotype was observed a handful of times. The rearrangement joins TRBV28 to TRBJ1-1; D call uncertain. V lost 7 bases and J lost 0, with 12 bases in between. The length of the CDR3 is 14 residues. CDR1 is MDHEN and CDR2 is SYDVKM in the germline V gene. In nucleotides, the CDR3 is TGTGCCAGCACCCCGGAGAGCCTGAACACTGAAGCTTTCTTT. Translation gives CASTPESLNTEAFF.

The sample holds a few counts of this clonotype. The chain carries TRBV27 and TRBJ1-5; 7 bases line up with TRBD1. Germline trimming cut 0 bases from V and 2 bases from J; bases unmatched to any gene: 7. The CDR3 runs 17 residues. Per germline, CDR1 MNHEY and CDR2 SMNVEV (reference sequence). CDR3 DNA: TGTGCCAGCAGTTTATCCCCGGACAGGATGGGCAATCAGCCCCAGCATTTT. Its protein is CASSLSPDRMGNQPQHF.